Presented here are 14 T cell receptor beta chains from one specimen sequenced in a study of OX40 agonist ivuxolimab in advanced cancers. The repertoire was sequenced with immunoSEQ multiplex PCR; TCRdb's copy has only in-frame clones and lacks some. The table has more than 70,000 clones, approximately 84% seen once. This specimen consisted of CD4+ or CD8+ T cells sorted from blood, obtained in a trial of the OX40 agonist ivuxolimab. These receptors all stem from an adult with an advanced solid tumor such as melanoma, head and neck, liver or kidney cancer.

The chain carries TRBV10-3 and TRBJ2-1; D gene ambiguous. CDR3 length: 16 residues. Trimming removed 3 bases at V and 6 bases at J, with 18 bases between. The germline V gene encodes CDR1 ENHRY and CDR2 SYGVKD. In nucleotides, the CDR3 is TGTGCCATCAGTGAAGGGCTTCAACTCATGACCAATGAGCAGTTCTTC. Its translation: CAISEGLQLMTNEQFF.

The J gene is TRBJ2-3, the V gene TRBV7-7; 9 bases fit TRBD2. J gave up 5 bases and V 5 bases, and 5 bases lay outside the gene matches. Germline loops: CDR1 SSHAT, CDR2 FNYEAQ (reference sequence). The CDR3 sequence is 14 residues long. Here the CDR3 DNA reads TGTGCCAGCAGCCGAGCGGGAGGAGGAGATACGCAGTATTTT. Protein sequence: CASSRAGGGDTQYF.

The rearrangement links TRBV2 to TRBJ2-6; no reliable D call. Germline V gene lookup returns CDR1 SNHLY and CDR2 FYNNEI. CDR3 length: 17 amino acids. Trimming removed 4 bases from V and 0 bases from J, with 13 bases in between. DNA for the CDR3: TGTGCCAGCAGTGGAGCTTCCGGCCACTCTGGGGCCAACGTCCTGACTTTC. This sequence encodes CASSGASGHSGANVLTF.

A few counts support this clone. The chain has TRBV25-1 and TRBJ2-2; a weak D match, TRBD2 (6 bases). Germline CDR1 is MGHDK and CDR2 is SYGVNS. The CDR3 covers 16 residues. Trimming removed 3 bases at V and 2 bases at J, with 13 bases between. The CDR3 DNA reads TGTGCCAGCAGTGATTTCAAGGGACTTAACACCGGGGAGCTGTTTTTT. Translation: CASSDFKGLNTGELFF.

This chain connects TRBV27 to TRBJ2-5; D ambiguous. The CDR3 covers 13 residues. Germline V gene sequence: CDR1 MNHEY, CDR2 SMNVEV (reference sequence). V shed 4 bases and J shed 4 bases, with 10 bases lying between them. The CDR3 loop is CASSYTKGETQYF. The CDR3, as DNA: TGTGCCAGCAGTTATACAAAGGGAGAGACCCAGTACTTC.

The chain joins TRBV6-6 to TRBJ1-2; no reliable D call. Germline CDR1 MNHNY, CDR2 SVGAGI (reference sequence). This CDR3 comprises 12 residues. The ends were cut back, 6 bases at V and 3 bases at J, with 8 bases in the middle. CDR3 protein: CASRSRDYGYTF. CDR3 nucleotide sequence: TGTGCCAGCAGGTCTAGAGACTATGGCTACACCTTC.

This chain links TRBV28 with TRBJ1-3; D remains unclear. Per germline, CDR1 MDHEN and CDR2 SYDVKM. The germline V and J ends were trimmed by 3 bases and 4 bases, with 7 bases remaining between them. The CDR3 extends over 13 amino acids. CDR3 region: CASSFTGGNTIYF. In nucleotides, the CDR3 is TGTGCCAGCAGTTTTACTGGAGGAAACACCATATATTTT.

The chain uses TRBV5-1 and TRBJ2-7, with D maybe TRBD1 (6 bases). Germline V gene data show CDR1 as SGHRS and CDR2 as YFSETQ. Trimming stripped 4 bases from V and 0 bases from J, with 14 bases between. The CDR3 sequence is 15 residues long. CDR3: CASSQRQASSYEQYF. The CDR3 nucleotides read TGCGCCAGCAGCCAAAGACAGGCCAGCTCCTACGAGCAGTACTTC. Using reference TRBV5-1 and TRBJ2-7 for the parts outside the CDR3, the full variable domain is KAGVTQTPRYLIKTRGQQVTLSCSPISGHRSVSWYQQTPGQGLQFLFEYFSETQRNKGNFPGRFSGRQFSNSRSEMNVSTLELGDSALYLCASSQRQASSYEQYFGPGTRLTVT.

V and J are TRBV30 and TRBJ1-1; tentative D call: TRBD1 (5 bases). The germline gives CDR1 GTSNPN, CDR2 SVGIG (reference sequence). V was cut by 4 bases and J by 4 bases, with 19 bases left in between. There are 15 residues in the CDR3. DNA for the CDR3: TGTGCCTGGACCTCGGGAGACAGCCCGAGCACTGAAGCTTTCTTT. This encodes CAWTSGDSPSTEAFF.

This clone was counted between two and nine times. The V call is TRBV6-5, the J call TRBJ1-1, with D uncertain. The germline V gene encodes CDR1 MNHEY and CDR2 SVGAGI. The germline V and J ends were trimmed by 0 bases and 1 base, with 6 bases remaining between them. There are 14 residues in the CDR3. CDR3 coding DNA: TGTGCCAGCAGTTACTCTTCGTGGAACACTGAAGCTTTCTTT. This sequence encodes CASSYSSWNTEAFF.

This clone has a single count. This sequence joins TRBV11-2 and TRBJ2-7; the match to TRBD1 covers 8 bases. Germline V gene data show CDR1 as SGHAT and CDR2 as FQNNGV. Trimming at V came to 2 bases and at J to 7 bases, leaving 10 bases not matched to a gene. The CDR3 spans 15 residues. The CDR3 reads CASSLSPGGNSEQYF. The CDR3 DNA reads as TGTGCCAGCAGCTTATCGCCAGGGGGCAATTCGGAGCAGTACTTC. Combining the CDR3 with reference TRBV11-2 and TRBJ2-7 gives the whole variable domain EAGVAQSPRYKIIEKRQSVAFWCNPISGHATLYWYQQILGQGPKLLIQFQNNGVVDDSQLPKDRFSAERLKGVDSTLKIQPAKLEDSAVYLCASSLSPGGNSEQYFGPGTRLTVT.

This clone was observed a single time. The chain carries TRBV30 and TRBJ1-2; 10 bases fit TRBD1. Germline CDR1 and CDR2: GTSNPN and SVGIG (reference sequence). The trim removed 5 bases at V and 10 bases at J, leaving 1 base unmatched. The CDR3 is 10 amino acids. CDR3 DNA sequence: TGTGCCTGGCGACAGGGGGCCTACACCTTC. Protein sequence: CAWRQGAYTF.

The chain recombines TRBV5-4 with TRBJ2-1; D uncertain. CDR1 is SGHNT and CDR2 is YYREEE in the germline V gene (reference sequence). The CDR3 spans 15 residues. V lost 4 bases to trimming and J lost 0 bases, with 11 bases between them. In DNA form, the CDR3 reads TGTGCCAGCAGCAGTGATGTGGGCTCCTACAATGAGCAGTTCTTC. Translated, it gives CASSSDVGSYNEQFF.

This sequence joins TRBV6-5 and TRBJ1-5, with D unresolved. The ends were cut back, 6 bases at V and 7 bases at J, with 10 bases in the middle. Germline loops: CDR1 MNHEY, CDR2 SVGAGI. This CDR3 is built from 12 residues. CDR3 amino acids: CASRKEGQPQHF. The CDR3 bases are TGTGCCAGCAGAAAAGAAGGACAGCCCCAGCATTTT.